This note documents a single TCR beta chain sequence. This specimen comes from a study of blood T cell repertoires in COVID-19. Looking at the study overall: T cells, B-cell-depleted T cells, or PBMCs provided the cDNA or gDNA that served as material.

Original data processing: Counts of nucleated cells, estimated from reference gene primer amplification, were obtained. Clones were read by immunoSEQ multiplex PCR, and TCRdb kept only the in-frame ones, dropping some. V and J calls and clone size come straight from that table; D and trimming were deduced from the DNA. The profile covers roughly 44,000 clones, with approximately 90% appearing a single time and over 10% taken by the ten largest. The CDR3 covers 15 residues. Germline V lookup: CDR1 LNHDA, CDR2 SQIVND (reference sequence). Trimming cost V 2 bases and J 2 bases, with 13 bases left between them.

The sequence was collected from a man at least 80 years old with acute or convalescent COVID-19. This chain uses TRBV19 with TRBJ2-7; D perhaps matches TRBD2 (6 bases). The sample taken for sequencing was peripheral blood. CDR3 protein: CASSISGTGAYEQYF. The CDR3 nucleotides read TGTGCCAGTAGTATATCCGGGACTGGAGCCTACGAGCAGTACTTC.